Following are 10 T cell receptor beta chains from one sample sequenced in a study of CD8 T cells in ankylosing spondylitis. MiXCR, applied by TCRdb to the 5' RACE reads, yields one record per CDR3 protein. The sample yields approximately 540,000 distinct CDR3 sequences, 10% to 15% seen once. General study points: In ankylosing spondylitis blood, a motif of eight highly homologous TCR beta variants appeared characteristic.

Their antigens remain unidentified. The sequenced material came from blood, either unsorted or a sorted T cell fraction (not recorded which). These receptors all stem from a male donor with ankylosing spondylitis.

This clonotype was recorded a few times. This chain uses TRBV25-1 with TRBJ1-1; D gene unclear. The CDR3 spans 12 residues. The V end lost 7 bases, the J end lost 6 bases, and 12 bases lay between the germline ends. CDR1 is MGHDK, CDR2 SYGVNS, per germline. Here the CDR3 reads CASTEWGAEAFF. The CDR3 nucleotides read TGTGCCAGCACCGAATGGGGTGCTGAAGCTTTCTTT.

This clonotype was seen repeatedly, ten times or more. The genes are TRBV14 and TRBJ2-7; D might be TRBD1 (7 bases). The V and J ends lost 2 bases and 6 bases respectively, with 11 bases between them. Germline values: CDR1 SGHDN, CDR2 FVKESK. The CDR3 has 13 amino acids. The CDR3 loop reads CASSQSQGGEQYV. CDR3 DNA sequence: TGTGCCAGCAGCCAAAGTCAGGGGGGCGAGCAGTACGTC.

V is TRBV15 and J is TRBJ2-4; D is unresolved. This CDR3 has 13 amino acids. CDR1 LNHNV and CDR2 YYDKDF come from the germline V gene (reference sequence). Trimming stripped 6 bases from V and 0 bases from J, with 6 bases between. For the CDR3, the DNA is TGTGCCACCAGGACCGGAGCCAAAAACATTCAGTACTTC. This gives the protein CATRTGAKNIQYF.

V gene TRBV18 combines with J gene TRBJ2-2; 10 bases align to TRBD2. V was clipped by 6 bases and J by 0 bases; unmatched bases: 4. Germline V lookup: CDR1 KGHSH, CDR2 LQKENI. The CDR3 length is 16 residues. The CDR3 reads CASSHGLAANTGELFF. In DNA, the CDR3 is TGTGCCAGCTCCCACGGACTAGCGGCGAACACCGGGGAGCTGTTTTTT.

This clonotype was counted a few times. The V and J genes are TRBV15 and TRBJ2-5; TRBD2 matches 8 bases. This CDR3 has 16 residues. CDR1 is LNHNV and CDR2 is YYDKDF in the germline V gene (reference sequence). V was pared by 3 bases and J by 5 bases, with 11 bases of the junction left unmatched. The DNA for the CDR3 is TGTGCCACCAGCAGGATGACACTCCCTAGCGGGGAGACCCAGTACTTC. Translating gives CATSRMTLPSGETQYF.

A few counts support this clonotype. The CDR3 sequence is CASRPNGNTGELFF. In nucleotides, the CDR3 is TGTGCCAGCAGACCCAATGGAAACACCGGGGAGCTGTTTTTT. V usage is TRBV12-3 or TRBV12-4 and J usage is TRBJ2-2; D is uncertain. The CDR3 spans 14 residues. Trimming shortened V by 6 bases and J by 2 bases, and 10 bases separated the two germline ends.

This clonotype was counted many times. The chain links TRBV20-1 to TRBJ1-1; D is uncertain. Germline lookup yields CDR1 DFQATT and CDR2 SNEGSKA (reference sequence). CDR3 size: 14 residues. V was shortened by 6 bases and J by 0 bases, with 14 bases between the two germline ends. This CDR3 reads CSATKTRMNTEAFF. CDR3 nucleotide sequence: TGCAGTGCGACAAAGACAAGAATGAACACTGAAGCTTTCTTT.

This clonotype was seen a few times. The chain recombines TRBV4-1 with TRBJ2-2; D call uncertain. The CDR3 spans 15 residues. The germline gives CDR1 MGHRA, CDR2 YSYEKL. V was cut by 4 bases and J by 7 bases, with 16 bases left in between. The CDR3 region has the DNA TGCGCCAGCAGCCCGTCCTCTGAGCGACTCGGGGAGCTGTTTTTT. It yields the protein CASSPSSERLGELFF.

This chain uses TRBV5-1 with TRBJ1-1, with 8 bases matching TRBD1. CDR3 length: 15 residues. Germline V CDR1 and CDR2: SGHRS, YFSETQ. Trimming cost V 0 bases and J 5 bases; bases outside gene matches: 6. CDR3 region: CASSLARTGMTEAFF. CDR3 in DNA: TGCGCCAGCAGCTTGGCTCGGACAGGGATGACTGAAGCTTTCTTT.

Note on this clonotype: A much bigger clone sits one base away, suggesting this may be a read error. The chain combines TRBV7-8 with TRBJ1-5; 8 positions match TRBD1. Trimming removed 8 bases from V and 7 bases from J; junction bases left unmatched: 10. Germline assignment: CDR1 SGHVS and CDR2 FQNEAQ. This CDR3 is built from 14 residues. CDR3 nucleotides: TGTGCCAGCCGCTATACAGGGGGAGACCAGCCCCAGCATTTT. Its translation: CASRYTGGDQPQHF.